Described below is a single TCR beta chain sequence and its context. Its recognized antigen is unknown. No qualities accompany the bases; no much larger clone lies one base away. The CDR3 goes from the cysteine to the phenylalanine over 14 residues. Only the CDR3 DNA stays, 42 bases, in frame from base 1. The germline V gene encodes CDR1 SGHAT and CDR2 FQNNGV. V was cut back by 5 bases and J by 0 bases, leaving a gap of 11 bases between them. This sample was included in a study of tumor T cells in aggressive B-cell lymphoma (dated by TCRdb to about 2017). The library was obtained by the immunoSEQ multiplex PCR assay. The table comes from immuneACCESS by way of TCRdb, which keeps in-frame sequences with V and J called. Part of the clones is missing from these tables; in studies checked, under half for an unresolved V gene and the rest for unknown reasons. The sample table shows over a thousand clones, and approximately 93% are seen once. The ten largest account for approximately 3% of the sample.

The chain links TRBV11-2 with TRBJ2-7; the D gene is possibly TRBD1, with 5 bases matching. This clonotype originated in an adult with diffuse large B cell lymphoma. The specimen was tumor tissue. The CDR3 region has the sequence CASSPTGDSYEQYF. The DNA sequence is TGTGCCAGCAGCCCCACAGGAGACTCCTACGAGCAGTACTTC.